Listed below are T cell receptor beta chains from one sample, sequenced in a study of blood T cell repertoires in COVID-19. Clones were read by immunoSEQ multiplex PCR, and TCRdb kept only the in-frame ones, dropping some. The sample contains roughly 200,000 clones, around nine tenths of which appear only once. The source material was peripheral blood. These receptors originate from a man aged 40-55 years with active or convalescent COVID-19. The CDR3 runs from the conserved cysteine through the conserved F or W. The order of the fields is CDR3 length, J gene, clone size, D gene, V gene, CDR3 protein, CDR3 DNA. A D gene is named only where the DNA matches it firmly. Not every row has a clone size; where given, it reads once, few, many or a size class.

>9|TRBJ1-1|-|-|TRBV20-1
CSEYGVAFF
TGCAGTGAATACGGGGTGGCTTTCTTT
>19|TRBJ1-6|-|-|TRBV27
CASSLRAAHIMDSRSPLHF
TGTGCCAGCAGTTTACGGGCGGCGCATATAATGGACAGCCGTTCACCCCTCCACTTT
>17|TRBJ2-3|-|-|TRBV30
CAWRTPILVTGTDTQYF
TGTGCCTGGAGGACTCCAATTTTAGTCACGGGCACAGATACGCAGTATTTT
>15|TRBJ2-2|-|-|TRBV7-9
CASSLDLGGRGELFF
TGTGCCAGCAGCTTAGATCTCGGAGGCAGGGGGGAGCTGTTTTTT
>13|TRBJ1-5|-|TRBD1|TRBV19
CASSDRANQPQHF
TGTGCCAGTAGTGACAGGGCGAACCAGCCCCAGCATTTT
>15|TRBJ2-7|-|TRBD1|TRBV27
CASSSDRARGIEQYF
TGTGCCAGCAGTTCGGACAGGGCCAGAGGTATAGAGCAGTACTTC
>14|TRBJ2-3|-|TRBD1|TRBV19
CASSRDRTGDTQYF
TGTGCCAGCTCCAGAGATCGGACAGGGGATACGCAGTATTTT
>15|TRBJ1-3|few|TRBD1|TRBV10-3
CAISGPSGGGDTIYF
TGTGCCATCAGTGGCCCTTCAGGGGGCGGGGACACCATATATTTT
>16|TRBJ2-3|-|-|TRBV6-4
CASSVQGQASTDTQYF
TGTGCCAGCAGTGTACAGGGCCAAGCGAGCACAGATACGCAGTATTTT
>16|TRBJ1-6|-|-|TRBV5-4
CASSLGSRGGNSPLHF
TGTGCCAGCAGCTTGGGTAGTCGGGGAGGAAATTCACCCCTCCACTTT
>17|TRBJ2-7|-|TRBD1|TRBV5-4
CASSLSPGQRSSYEQYF
TGTGCCAGCAGCTTGTCTCCGGGACAGAGGAGCTCCTACGAGCAGTACTTC
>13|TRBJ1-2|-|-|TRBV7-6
CASSLDQNYGYTF
TGTGCCAGCAGCTTAGATCAGAACTATGGCTACACCTTC
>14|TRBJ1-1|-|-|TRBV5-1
CASSFLEKNTEAFF
TGCGCCAGCAGCTTTTTAGAGAAGAACACTGAAGCTTTCTTT
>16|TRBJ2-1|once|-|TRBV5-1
CASTYQGTSSYNEQFF
TGCGCCAGCACCTACCAGGGGACAAGCTCCTACAATGAGCAGTTCTTC